The next 14 T cell receptor beta chains were all read from a single sample in a study of CD8 T cells in Susac syndrome. RNA amounts of about 0.5 to 1 ug underwent reverse transcription with random hexamers. One entry per CDR3 protein, called by TCRdb with MiXCR from the immunoSEQ multiplex PCR reads. The sample includes a few hundred thousand distinct CDR3 sequences, over 90% of them seen just once. The sequenced sample consisted of CD4+ T cells from PBMCs. Receptors originate from a human donor with multiple sclerosis.

This sequence joins TRBV6-1 and TRBJ1-5; TRBD1 might be the D (6 bases). The CDR3 covers 13 residues. The germline gives CDR1 MNHNS, CDR2 SASEGT. Trimming pared 5 bases from V and 7 bases from J, leaving 12 bases between. The CDR3 sequence: CASSLQGGQPQHF. The CDR3 DNA reads as TGTGCCAGCAGTTTACAGGGAGGGCAGCCCCAGCATTTT.

This chain connects TRBV2 to TRBJ2-5, with unresolved D. The V gene's germline CDR1 is SNHLY and CDR2 FYNNEI. The CDR3 is made up of 14 amino acids. Trimming removed 7 bases at V and 0 bases at J, with 12 bases between. As DNA, the CDR3 is TGTGCCAGCAAAGGTTTATTGTACCAAGAGACCCAGTACTTC. Translating it yields CASKGLLYQETQYF.

This rearrangement joins TRBV20-1 to TRBJ1-1; TRBD1 matches at 8 bases. CDR3 length equals 13 residues. The trim removed 2 bases at V and 7 bases at J, leaving 6 bases unmatched. Germline V gene data show CDR1 as DFQATT and CDR2 as SNEGSKA (reference sequence). CDR3 in amino acids: CSARLPGGNEAFF. As DNA, the CDR3 is TGCAGTGCTAGACTGCCAGGGGGCAATGAAGCTTTCTTT.

This chain uses TRBV27 with TRBJ2-1; D may be TRBD1 (7 bases). Deletions cut 7 bases from V and 4 bases from J, with 32 bases between. Germline V CDR1 and CDR2: MNHEY, SMNVEV (reference sequence). This CDR3 is built from 20 residues. CDR3 bases: TGTGCCAGCACTAAACTTGCGGGGCGGACAGGAGATACTCTATACAATGAGCAGTTCTTC. Amino acid sequence: CASTKLAGRTGDTLYNEQFF.

The chain combines TRBV30 with TRBJ2-2, with D possibly being TRBD2 (6 bases). The length of the CDR3 is 16 residues. Germline V lookup: CDR1 GTSNPN, CDR2 SVGIG (reference sequence). V gave up 0 bases and J gave up 6 bases, with 17 bases separating them. The CDR3 loop is CAWSVYLKEGSGELFF. The CDR3 nucleotides read TGTGCCTGGAGTGTATATCTGAAGGAGGGCTCCGGGGAGCTGTTTTTT. Based on the CDR3 plus reference TRBV30 and TRBJ2-2, the full variable domain is SQTIHQWPATLVQPVGSPLSLECTVEGTSNPNLYWYRQAAGRGLQLLFYSVGIGQISSEVPQNLSASRPQDRQFILSSKKLLLSDSGFYLCAWSVYLKEGSGELFFGEGSRLTVL.

This chain joins TRBV29-1 and TRBJ1-4; no clear D gene. The CDR3 contains 15 residues. V was clipped by 3 bases and J by 0 bases, with 11 bases between them. CDR1 and CDR2 (germline): SQVTM, ANQGSEA. DNA of the CDR3: TGCAGCGTTGAGAGCCCGCAGGCAACTAATGAAAAACTGTTTTTT. It codes for CSVESPQATNEKLFF.

The chain employs TRBV19 and TRBJ2-5; D assignment may be TRBD1 or TRBD2 (5 bases each). Between the trimmed V and J ends, which lost 5 bases and 5 bases, there was a span of 12 bases. CDR1 is LNHDA, CDR2 SQIVND, per germline (reference sequence). This CDR3 region has 13 residues. CDR3 amino acids: CASSEGSGETQYF. In DNA, the CDR3 is TGTGCCAGTAGTGAGGGGTCCGGGGAGACCCAGTACTTC.

The count of this clonotype is one. The J gene is TRBJ2-7, the V gene TRBV30; no clear D gene. CDR3 length: 8 residues. Trimming shortened V by 7 bases and J by 3 bases, and 1 base separated the two germline ends. Germline CDR1 and CDR2: GTSNPN and SVGIG (reference sequence). In DNA, the CDR3 is TGTGCCTTCTACGAGCAGTACGTC. As protein: CAFYEQYV.

V usage is TRBV3-1 and J usage is TRBJ1-1; TRBD1 is a possible D gene (5 bases). The CDR3 is 13 residues long. The germline gives CDR1 LGHDT, CDR2 YNNKEL (reference sequence). Trimming took off 0 bases at V and 7 bases at J, with 9 bases between the two ends. In DNA form, the CDR3 reads TGTGCCAGCAGCCAAGATTATCAGGGTGAAGCTTTCTTT. Its translation: CASSQDYQGEAFF.

V and J are TRBV3-1 and TRBJ1-4; D may be TRBD1 (6 bases). The length of the CDR3 is 14 residues. Trimming stripped 5 bases from V and 5 bases from J, with 12 bases between. CDR1 and CDR2 (germline): LGHDT, YNNKEL (reference sequence). The CDR3 sequence is CASSFGTNNEKLFF. DNA for the CDR3: TGTGCCAGCAGCTTCGGGACAAACAATGAAAAACTGTTTTTT.

V is TRBV20-1 and J is TRBJ2-2; 9 bases fit TRBD2. With 3 bases clipped from V and 1 base from J, the junction kept 6 bases outside the gene matches. The CDR3 loop spans 16 amino acids. CDR1 is DFQATT and CDR2 is SNEGSKA in the germline V gene (reference sequence). Here the CDR3 reads CSASSSGGLNTGELFF. CDR3 sequence (DNA): TGCAGTGCTAGTTCCAGCGGGGGGCTGAACACCGGGGAGCTGTTTTTT.

This clonotype was seen once. V usage is TRBV20-1 and J usage is TRBJ1-4; the D is unclear. The CDR3 spans 12 residues. Looked up from germline, CDR1 is DFQATT and CDR2 is SNEGSKA (reference sequence). The ends were cut back, 5 bases at V and 7 bases at J, with 11 bases in the middle. CDR3 DNA sequence: TGCAGTGCTGGTTCTGGACTTGAAAAACTGTTTTTT. Its protein is CSAGSGLEKLFF.

The DNA for the CDR3 is TGTGCCTTAGACCTGGCTAGCAATCAGCCCCAGCATTTT. Translated: CALDLASNQPQHF. The rearrangement uses TRBV30 and TRBJ1-5; D ambiguous. CDR3 length: 13 residues. The V gene lost 7 bases and the J gene lost 0 bases, with 10 bases spanning the gap. Germline loops: CDR1 GTSNPN, CDR2 SVGIG (reference sequence).

This sequence joins TRBV18 and TRBJ2-6; D gene ambiguous. CDR3 length: 17 amino acids. Germline CDR1 and CDR2: KGHSH and LQKENI. The V end lost 2 bases, the J end lost 0 bases, and 11 bases lay between the germline ends. In DNA, the CDR3 is TGTGCCAGCTCACCAAGGACGTTCGACTCTGGGGCCAACGTCCTGACTTTC. This codes for CASSPRTFDSGANVLTF.